A selection of T cell receptor beta chains follows, all from one sample in a study of blood T cell repertoires in COVID-19. Profiled with immunoSEQ multiplex PCR; TCRdb holds only in-frame clones, not every one. Here the sample spans about 99,000 clones, over 80% being singletons. The source material was peripheral blood. Every receptor here comes from a man in his sixties or seventies with active or convalescent COVID-19. CDR3s include the opening cysteine and the closing phenylalanine or tryptophan. The D gene is left open where the match is weak. Part of the rows lack a size; the others show once, few, many or a class for expanded clones.

d_gene	j_gene	abundance	v_gene	CDR3nt	CDR3aa
TRBD1	TRBJ2-1	.	TRBV5-4	TGTGCCAGCAGCTCAGCGACAGGGGCAAGGGAGCAGTTCTTC	CASSSATGAREQFF
TRBD1	TRBJ1-1	.	TRBV6-5	TGTGCCAGCGGGGACAGGGATCAGGGTGAAGCTTTCTTT	CASGDRDQGEAFF
.	TRBJ1-1	.	TRBV28	TGTGCCAGCAGCCTGACAGGGAACACTGAAGCTTTCTTT	CASSLTGNTEAFF
TRBD1	TRBJ2-2	few	TRBV2	TGTGCCAGCAGTGGGACAGGGCAGCTGTTTTTT	CASSGTGQLFF
.	TRBJ1-1	.	TRBV10-2	TGCGCCAGCAGTGAGGATCGGGGTGGTACTGAAGCTTTCTTT	CASSEDRGGTEAFF
.	TRBJ1-6	.	TRBV7-3	TGTGCCAGCAGCTTAGATGGTTCCCGGAGTTCACCCCTCCACTTT	CASSLDGSRSSPLHF
.	TRBJ1-4	once	TRBV18	TGTGCCAGCTCACCGGGGCAAACTAATGAAAAACTGTTTTTT	CASSPGQTNEKLFF
.	TRBJ2-7	.	TRBV7-9	TGTGCCAGCAGCTTAGGTTCTCCCAGGTCCTACGAGCAGTACTTC	CASSLGSPRSYEQYF
.	TRBJ2-5	.	TRBV7-9	TGTGCCAGCAGCTTACGGGTTCCCGGCGGGGAGACCCAGTACTTC	CASSLRVPGGETQYF
.	TRBJ1-2	.	TRBV5-1	TGCGCCAGCAGCTTGACGGGTGAAAACTATGGCTACACCTTC	CASSLTGENYGYTF
.	TRBJ1-6	.	TRBV6-5	TGTGCCAGCAGTTACTCGAGGGTTTCACCCCTCCACTTT	CASSYSRVSPLHF
TRBD1	TRBJ1-1	once	TRBV5-5	TGTGCCAGCAGCAGCAGGGGGCGCGAGGTACGCACTGAAGCTTTCTTT	CASSSRGREVRTEAFF
TRBD1	TRBJ1-4	.	TRBV28	TGTGCCAGCAGTTTATTGGGACAGGGAGGTGAAAAACTGTTTTTT	CASSLLGQGGEKLFF
.	TRBJ1-4	.	TRBV7-9	TGTGCCAGCAGCTTAGGCTCACCTCGGGCTAATGAAAAACTGTTTTTT	CASSLGSPRANEKLFF
TRBD1	TRBJ2-3	once	TRBV7-9	TGTGCCAGCAGCATCGGGACAGCCTCCACAGATACGCAGTATTTT	CASSIGTASTDTQYF
.	TRBJ2-3	once	TRBV6-1	TGTGCCAGCAGTGAAGACTACGATACGCAGTATTTT	CASSEDYDTQYF
.	TRBJ1-3	.	TRBV6-5	TGTGCCAGCAGGGGAACAGGGATAGGAAACACCATATATTTT	CASRGTGIGNTIYF
TRBD1	TRBJ1-1	.	TRBV2	TGTGCCAGCAGTCGACAGGGGAACACTGAAGCTTTCTTT	CASSRQGNTEAFF
.	TRBJ1-1	.	TRBV12-5	TGTGCTAGTGGTTCGGAGGGAGGGGGGAGGACTGAAGCTTTCTTT	CASGSEGGGRTEAFF
.	TRBJ2-4	.	TRBV5-6	TGTGCCAGCAGCCTCCCTGACACAAGAAACATTCAGTACTTC	CASSLPDTRNIQYF
.	TRBJ1-4	.	TRBV5-1	TGCGCCAGCAGCTTGGATGCGACAGAGAATGAAAAACTGTTTTTT	CASSLDATENEKLFF
.	TRBJ2-3	.	TRBV27	TGTGCCAGCATCCCGGCAGATACGCAGTATTTT	CASIPADTQYF
TRBD1	TRBJ1-2	.	TRBV30	TGTGCCTGGAGTACGGGGACAGGGTATGGCTACACCTTC	CAWSTGTGYGYTF
TRBD1	TRBJ2-4	.	TRBV7-9	TGTGCCAGCAGCTTCGAGACAGGGTTAAACATTCAGTACTTC	CASSFETGLNIQYF
TRBD2	TRBJ2-5	once	TRBV9	TGTGCCAGCAGCCTCACGGGACGGGGGGAAGAGACCCAGTACTTC	CASSLTGRGEETQYF
.	TRBJ1-6	.	TRBV6-5	TGTGCCAGCAGGCAACAGGGTGCGAATTCACCCCTCCACTTT	CASRQQGANSPLHF
TRBD2	TRBJ2-3	.	TRBV7-2	TGTGCCAGCAGCTTATATAGGACTAGCGGGGGGGGTACAGATACGCAGTATTTT	CASSLYRTSGGGTDTQYF
TRBD1	TRBJ1-2	.	TRBV2	TGTGCCAGCAGTGAAAACCGGGACAGTCCCTATGGCTACACCTTC	CASSENRDSPYGYTF
TRBD1	TRBJ1-1	.	TRBV18	TGTGCCAGCTCACTTGGACAGGGGGCAGGTGAAGCTTTCTTT	CASSLGQGAGEAFF
.	TRBJ1-1	.	TRBV7-9	TGTGCCAGCAGCCCCGAGTCCGGGTTGAGAGGGACTGAAGCTTTCTTT	CASSPESGLRGTEAFF
.	TRBJ1-1	once	TRBV19	TGTGCCAGTAGTATCCCCAGGGTTGGGAACACTGAAGCTTTCTTT	CASSIPRVGNTEAFF
.	TRBJ2-7	.	TRBV11-1	TGTGCCAGCAGCTGGACAGAAACCTCCTCCTACGAGCAGTACTTC	CASSWTETSSYEQYF
TRBD2	TRBJ2-5	.	TRBV13	TGTGCCAGCAGCCGTCCCGGGACTAGCGCCCCCACCCAGTACTTC	CASSRPGTSAPTQYF
.	TRBJ2-2	few	TRBV7-3	TGTGCCAGCAGTTCGGGAAGCGGCGACACCGGGGAGCTGTTTTTT	CASSSGSGDTGELFF
.	TRBJ2-1	.	TRBV6-5	TGTGCCAGCAGCCCCGGGACTGTGAACAATGAGCAGTTCTTC	CASSPGTVNNEQFF
.	TRBJ2-1	.	TRBV6-1	TGTGCCAGCAGTGAATTCGCGGTAGGGGTCTCCAATGAGCAGTTCTTC	CASSEFAVGVSNEQFF
.	TRBJ2-5	.	TRBV2	TGTGCCAGCAGTACAGGTCTGACCCAGTACTTC	CASSTGLTQYF
TRBD2	TRBJ2-7	.	TRBV7-2	TGTGCCAGCAGCCAAGGAGGGACTAGCGGGGGTAGAAACGAGCAGTACTTC	CASSQGGTSGGRNEQYF
.	TRBJ1-5	few	TRBV19	TGTGCCAGTAGTTACAGGTATAGCAATCAGCCCCAGCATTTT	CASSYRYSNQPQHF
TRBD1	TRBJ1-2	.	TRBV6-2/TRBV6-3	TGTGCCAGCAGCTCAGGGACAGGGATCTATGGCTACACCTTC	CASSSGTGIYGYTF
TRBD1	TRBJ1-6	.	TRBV4-1	TGCGCCAGCAGCCAAGTAGGGACAGCCCTTAATTCACCCCTCCACTTT	CASSQVGTALNSPLHF
.	TRBJ2-7	.	TRBV28	TGTGCCAGCGCCGAGGCGGAGTACGAGCAGTACTTC	CASAEAEYEQYF
TRBD2	TRBJ2-7	.	TRBV5-1	TGCGCCAGCAGCCGGGGCGGGCGTCGCGGGGGGTCCCACTCCTACGAGCAGTACTTC	CASSRGGRRGGSHSYEQYF
TRBD2	TRBJ2-1	.	TRBV29-1	TGCAGCGTTGGAGGGAGCGGGGGGGTCAATGAGCAGTTCTTC	CSVGGSGGVNEQFF
TRBD2	TRBJ2-7	.	TRBV5-6	TGTGCCAGCAGCCTCCGGGGGGGGCTAACCGAGCAGTACTTC	CASSLRGGLTEQYF
.	TRBJ2-5	.	TRBV4-3	TGCGCCAGCAGCCAACAGGGTGGAGAGACCCAGTACTTC	CASSQQGGETQYF
TRBD1	TRBJ1-5	.	TRBV18	TGTGCCAGCTCACCAGGGCAGGGGGTCAGCAATCAGCCCCAGCATTTT	CASSPGQGVSNQPQHF
.	TRBJ1-1	.	TRBV19	TGTGCCAACCCTAACGCGGGAACTGAAGCTTTCTTT	CANPNAGTEAFF
TRBD1	TRBJ1-1	.	TRBV7-6	TGTGCCAGCAGTCCTACAGGGGGCGGCACTGAAGCTTTCTTT	CASSPTGGGTEAFF
TRBD1	TRBJ1-1	once	TRBV30	TGTGCCTGGAGCCGCCGGGACAGCGTTACTGAAGCTTTCTTT	CAWSRRDSVTEAFF